A single sample is the source of the 5 T cell receptor beta chains below, sequenced in a study of T cells in Graves' hyperthyroidism and ophthalmopathy. Amplified TCR beta CDR3 regions came from RNA transcripts. First-round RT-PCR of the TCR CDR3 relied on the HTBI primer set. TCRdb fed the multiplex PCR reads into MiXCR, producing one record per CDR3 protein. The sample shows about 640,000 distinct CDR3 sequences, around 21% of them seen only once. Sequencing used blood. These receptors were taken from a man under 40 with Graves' ophthalmopathy.

The chain recombines TRBV3-1 with TRBJ2-3, with D possibly being TRBD2 (7 bases). The CDR3 has 14 amino acids. CDR1 and CDR2 (germline): LGHDT, YNNKEL (reference sequence). V was cut by 3 bases and J by 2 bases, with 9 bases left in between. The CDR3 sequence: CASSQRGLTDTQYF. CDR3 in DNA: TGTGCCAGCAGCCAGCGGGGGCTCACAGATACGCAGTATTTT.

This clonotype was seen a few times. This chain connects TRBV2 to TRBJ1-6; a possible D gene is TRBD1 (5 bases). Germline V CDR1 and CDR2: SNHLY, FYNNEI. The ends were cut back, 8 bases at V and 6 bases at J, with 14 bases in the middle. This CDR3 spans 14 amino acids. This CDR3 reads CASGWDPTNSPLHF. The CDR3 coding sequence is TGTGCCAGCGGATGGGACCCCACTAATTCACCCCTCCACTTT.

As concerns this clonotype: A much larger clone lies a single base off, so this may be a read error. This sequence joins TRBV28 and TRBJ1-2, with TRBD1 matching over 7 bases. Per germline, CDR1 MDHEN and CDR2 SYDVKM. The CDR3 extends over 15 amino acids. V shed 2 bases and J 4 bases; nucleotides not matched to a gene: 7. The CDR3, as DNA: TGTGCCAGCAGTTTAATCGGGGACAGCATCTATGGCTACACCTTC. Protein: CASSLIGDSIYGYTF.

This clonotype was seen at least ten times. The rearrangement uses TRBV13 and TRBJ1-2, with D possibly TRBD1 on 5 matching bases. V lost 5 bases, J lost 9 bases, and 19 bases lay in between. Germline values: CDR1 PRHDT, CDR2 FYEKMQ (reference sequence). The CDR3 loop spans 14 amino acids. CDR3 protein: CASSGGDGRGSYTF. CDR3 DNA: TGTGCCAGCAGCGGCGGGGACGGCCGGGGAAGCTACACCTTC.

This clonotype was recorded at least ten times. The rearrangement links TRBV18 to TRBJ1-1; D is undetermined. In germline, CDR1 is KGHSH, CDR2 LQKENI. V lost 3 bases to trimming and J lost 0 bases, with 11 bases between them. The CDR3 totals 15 residues. The CDR3 is CASSPSDGMNTEAFF. DNA of the CDR3: TGTGCCAGCTCACCCTCGGACGGGATGAACACTGAAGCTTTCTTT.